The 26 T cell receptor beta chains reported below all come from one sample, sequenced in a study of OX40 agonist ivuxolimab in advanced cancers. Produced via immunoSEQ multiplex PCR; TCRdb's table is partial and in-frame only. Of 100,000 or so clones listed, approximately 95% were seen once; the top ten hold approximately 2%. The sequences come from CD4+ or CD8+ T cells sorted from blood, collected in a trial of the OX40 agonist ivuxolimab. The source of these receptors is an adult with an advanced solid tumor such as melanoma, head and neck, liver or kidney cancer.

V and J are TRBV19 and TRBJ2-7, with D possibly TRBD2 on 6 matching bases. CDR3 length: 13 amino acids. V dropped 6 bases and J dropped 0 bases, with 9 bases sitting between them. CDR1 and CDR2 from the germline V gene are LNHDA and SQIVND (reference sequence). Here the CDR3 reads CASRGRGSYEQYF. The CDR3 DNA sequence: TGTGCCAGTAGGGGGCGGGGCTCCTACGAGCAGTACTTC.

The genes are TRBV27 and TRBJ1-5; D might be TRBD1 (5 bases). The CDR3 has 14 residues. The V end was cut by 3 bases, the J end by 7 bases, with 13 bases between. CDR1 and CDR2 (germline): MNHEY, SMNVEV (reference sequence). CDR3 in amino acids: CASSLGGSTQPQHF. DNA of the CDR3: TGTGCCAGCAGTTTGGGGGGGAGTACACAGCCCCAGCATTTT.

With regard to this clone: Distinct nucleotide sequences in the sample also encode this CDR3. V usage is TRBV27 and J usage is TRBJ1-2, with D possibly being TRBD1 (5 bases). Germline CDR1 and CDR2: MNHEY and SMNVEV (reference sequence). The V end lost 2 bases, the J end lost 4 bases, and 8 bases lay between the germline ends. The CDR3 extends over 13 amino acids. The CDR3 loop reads CASSLQGGYGYTF. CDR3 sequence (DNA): TGTGCCAGCAGTTTACAGGGCGGCTATGGCTACACCTTC.

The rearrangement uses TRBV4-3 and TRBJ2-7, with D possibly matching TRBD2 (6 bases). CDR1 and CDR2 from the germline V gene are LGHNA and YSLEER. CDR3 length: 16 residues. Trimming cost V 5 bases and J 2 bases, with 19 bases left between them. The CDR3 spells CASSASVGLAAYEQYF. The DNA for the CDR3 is TGCGCCAGCAGCGCGTCGGTGGGACTTGCAGCCTACGAGCAGTACTTC.

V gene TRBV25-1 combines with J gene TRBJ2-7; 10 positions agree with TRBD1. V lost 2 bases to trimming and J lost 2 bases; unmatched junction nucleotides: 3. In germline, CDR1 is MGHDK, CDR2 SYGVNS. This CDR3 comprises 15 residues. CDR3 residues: CASSEPGQGTYEQYF. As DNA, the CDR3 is TGTGCCAGCAGTGAACCGGGACAGGGGACCTACGAGCAGTACTTC.

CDR3 DNA: TGTGCCAGCAGCTCCCGGGACAGCTTTTACGAGCAGTACTTC. Protein sequence: CASSSRDSFYEQYF. This chain uses TRBV7-9 with TRBJ2-7; TRBD1 aligns across 7 bases. Germline CDR1 reads SEHNR; CDR2 reads FQNEAQ (reference sequence). With V trimmed by 4 bases and J by 4 bases, 7 bases remained unmatched. This CDR3 spans 14 amino acids.

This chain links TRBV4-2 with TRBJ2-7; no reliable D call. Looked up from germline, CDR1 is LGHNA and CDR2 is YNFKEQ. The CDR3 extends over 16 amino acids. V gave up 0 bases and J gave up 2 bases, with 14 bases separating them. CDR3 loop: CASSQELTLTTYEQYF. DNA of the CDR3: TGTGCCAGCAGCCAAGAGCTGACCCTGACCACCTACGAGCAGTACTTC.

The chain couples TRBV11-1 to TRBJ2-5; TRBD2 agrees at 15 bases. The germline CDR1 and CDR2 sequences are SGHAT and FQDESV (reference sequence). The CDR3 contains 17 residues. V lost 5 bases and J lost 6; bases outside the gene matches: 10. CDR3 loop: CASSAPGLAGGRKTQYF. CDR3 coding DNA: TGTGCCAGCAGCGCCCCGGGACTAGCGGGAGGACGGAAGACCCAGTACTTC.

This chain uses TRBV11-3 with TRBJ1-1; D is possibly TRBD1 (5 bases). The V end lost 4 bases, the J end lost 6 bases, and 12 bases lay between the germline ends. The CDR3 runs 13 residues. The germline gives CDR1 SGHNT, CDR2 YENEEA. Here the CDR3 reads CASSSRREAEAFF. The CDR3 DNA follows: TGTGCCAGCAGCTCCCGCAGGGAAGCTGAAGCTTTCTTT.

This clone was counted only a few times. The CDR3 DNA sequence: TGTGCCAGCAAGGAAGACACCGGGGAGCTGTTTTTT. The encoded protein is CASKEDTGELFF. The chain couples TRBV5-6 to TRBJ2-2; no firm D call. The CDR3 is 12 amino acids. Germline V CDR1 and CDR2: SGHDT, YYEEEE. The germline V and J ends were trimmed by 6 bases and 3 bases, with 6 bases remaining between them.

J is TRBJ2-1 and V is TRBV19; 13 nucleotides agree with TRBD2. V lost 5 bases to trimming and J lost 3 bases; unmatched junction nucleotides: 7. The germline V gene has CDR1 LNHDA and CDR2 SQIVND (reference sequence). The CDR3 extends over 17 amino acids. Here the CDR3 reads CASSEGLAGVGYNEQFF. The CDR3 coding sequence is TGTGCCAGTAGTGAAGGACTAGCGGGAGTCGGCTACAATGAGCAGTTCTTC.

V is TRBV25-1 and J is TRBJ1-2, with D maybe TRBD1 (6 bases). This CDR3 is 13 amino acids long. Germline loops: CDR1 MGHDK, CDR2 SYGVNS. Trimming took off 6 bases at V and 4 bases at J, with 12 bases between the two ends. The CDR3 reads CASRQGGSYGYTF. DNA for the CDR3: TGTGCCAGCAGACAGGGAGGAAGCTATGGCTACACCTTC.

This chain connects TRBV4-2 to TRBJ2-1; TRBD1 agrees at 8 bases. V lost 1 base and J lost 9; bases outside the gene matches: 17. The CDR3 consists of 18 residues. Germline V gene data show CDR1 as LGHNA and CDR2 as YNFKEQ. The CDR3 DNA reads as TGTGCCAGCAGCCAAGTTCTCCAGGGGGCCGGAACGTGGGGTGAGCAGTTCTTC. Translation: CASSQVLQGAGTWGEQFF.

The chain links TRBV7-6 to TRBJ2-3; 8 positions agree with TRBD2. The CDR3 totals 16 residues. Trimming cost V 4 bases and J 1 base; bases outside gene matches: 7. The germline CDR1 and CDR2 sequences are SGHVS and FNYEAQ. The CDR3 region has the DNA TGTGCCAGCAGCTACTGGACTAGCACCGGCACAGATACGCAGTATTTT. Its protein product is CASSYWTSTGTDTQYF.

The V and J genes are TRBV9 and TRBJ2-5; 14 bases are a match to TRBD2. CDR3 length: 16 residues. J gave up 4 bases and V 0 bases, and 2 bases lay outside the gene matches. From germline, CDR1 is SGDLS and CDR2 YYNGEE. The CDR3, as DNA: TGTGCCAGCAGCGTAGCCGGGACTAGCGGGAGAGAGACCCAGTACTTC. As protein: CASSVAGTSGRETQYF.

The CDR3 here is CATPLDLYSYNEQFF. The CDR3 DNA sequence: TGTGCCACCCCCCTCGACCTCTACTCCTACAATGAGCAGTTCTTC. This rearrangement joins TRBV2 to TRBJ2-1, with D uncertain. Germline CDR1 reads SNHLY; CDR2 reads FYNNEI. Trimming took 10 bases from V and 0 from J, leaving 16 bases between them. This CDR3 spans 15 amino acids.

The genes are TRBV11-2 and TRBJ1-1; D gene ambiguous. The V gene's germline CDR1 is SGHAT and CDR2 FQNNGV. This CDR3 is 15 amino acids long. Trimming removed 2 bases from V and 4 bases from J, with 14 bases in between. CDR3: CASSLILSGSTEAFF. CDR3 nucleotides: TGTGCCAGCAGCTTAATTTTATCGGGGTCCACTGAAGCTTTCTTT.

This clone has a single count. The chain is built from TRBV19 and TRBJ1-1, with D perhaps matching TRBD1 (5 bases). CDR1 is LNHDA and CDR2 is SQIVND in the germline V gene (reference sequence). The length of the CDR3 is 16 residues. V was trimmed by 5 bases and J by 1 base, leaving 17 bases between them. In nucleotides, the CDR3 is TGTGCCAGTAGTCTACCCCCAGGGTATCCGAACACTGAAGCTTTCTTT. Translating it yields CASSLPPGYPNTEAFF. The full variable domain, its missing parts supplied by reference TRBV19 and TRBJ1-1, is DGGITQSPKYLFRKEGQNVTLSCEQNLNHDAMYWYRQDPGQGLRLIYYSQIVNDFQKGDIAEGYSVSREKKESFPLTVTSAQKNPTAFYLCASSLPPGYPNTEAFFGQGTRLTVV.

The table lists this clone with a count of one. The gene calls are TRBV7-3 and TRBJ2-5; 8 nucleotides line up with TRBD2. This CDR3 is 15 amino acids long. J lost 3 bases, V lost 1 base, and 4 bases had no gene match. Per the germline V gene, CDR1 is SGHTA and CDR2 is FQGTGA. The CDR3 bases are TGTGCCAGCAGCTTAATGGCGGGAGGAAAAGAGACCCAGTACTTC. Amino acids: CASSLMAGGKETQYF.

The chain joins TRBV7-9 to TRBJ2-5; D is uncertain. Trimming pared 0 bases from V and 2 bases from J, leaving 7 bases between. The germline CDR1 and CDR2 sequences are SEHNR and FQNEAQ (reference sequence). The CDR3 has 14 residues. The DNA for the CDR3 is TGTGCCAGCAGCTTAGCGTTGGGTCAAGAGACCCAGTACTTC. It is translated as CASSLALGQETQYF.

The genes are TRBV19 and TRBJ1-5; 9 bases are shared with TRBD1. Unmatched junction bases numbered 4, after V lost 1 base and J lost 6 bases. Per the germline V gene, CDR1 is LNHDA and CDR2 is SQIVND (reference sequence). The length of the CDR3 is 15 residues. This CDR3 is CASSIGGQGLQPQHF. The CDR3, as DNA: TGTGCCAGTAGTATAGGAGGACAGGGGCTTCAGCCCCAGCATTTT.

CDR3 DNA: TGTGCCAGCAGTTTAGGTCAGGGTGAAAAACTGTTTTTT. Amino acid sequence: CASSLGQGEKLFF. This rearrangement joins TRBV28 to TRBJ1-4, with D possibly TRBD1 on 5 matching bases. Germline V CDR1 and CDR2: MDHEN, SYDVKM. This CDR3 has 13 amino acids. Trimming took off 2 bases at V and 7 bases at J, with 8 bases between the two ends.

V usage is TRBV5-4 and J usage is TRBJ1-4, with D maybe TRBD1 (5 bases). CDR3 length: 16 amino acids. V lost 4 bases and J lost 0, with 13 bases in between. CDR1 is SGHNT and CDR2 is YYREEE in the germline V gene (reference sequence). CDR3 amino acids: CASSDTRGATNEKLFF. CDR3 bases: TGTGCCAGCAGCGATACGCGGGGCGCAACTAATGAAAAACTGTTTTTT. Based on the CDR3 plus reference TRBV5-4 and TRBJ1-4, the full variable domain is ETGVTQSPTHLIKTRGQQVTLRCSSQSGHNTVSWYQQALGQGPQFIFQYYREEENGRGNFPPRFSGLQFPNYSSELNVNALELDDSALYLCASSDTRGATNEKLFFGSGTQLSVL.

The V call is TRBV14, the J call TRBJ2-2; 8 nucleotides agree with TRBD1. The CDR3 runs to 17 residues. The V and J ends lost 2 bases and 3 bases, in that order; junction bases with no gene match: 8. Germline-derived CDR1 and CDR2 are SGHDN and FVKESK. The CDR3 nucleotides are TGTGCCAGCAGCCAATCGACAGGGGCCCTTTACACCGGGGAGCTGTTTTTT. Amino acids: CASSQSTGALYTGELFF.

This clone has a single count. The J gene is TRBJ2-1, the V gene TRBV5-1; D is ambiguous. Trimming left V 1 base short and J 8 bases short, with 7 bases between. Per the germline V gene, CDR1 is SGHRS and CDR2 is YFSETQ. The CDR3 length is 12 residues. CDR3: CASSLRGYEQFF. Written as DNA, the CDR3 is TGCGCCAGCAGCTTGAGAGGATATGAGCAGTTCTTC.

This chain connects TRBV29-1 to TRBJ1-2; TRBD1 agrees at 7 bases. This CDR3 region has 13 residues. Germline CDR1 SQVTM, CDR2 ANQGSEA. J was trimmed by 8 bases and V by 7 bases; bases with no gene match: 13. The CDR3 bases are TGCAGCGCGACCGGGACAGAGGTTAGCGGCTACACCTTC. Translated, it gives CSATGTEVSGYTF. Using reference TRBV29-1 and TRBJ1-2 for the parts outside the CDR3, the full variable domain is SAVISQKPSRDICQRGTSLTIQCQVDSQVTMMFWYRQQPGQSLTLIATANQGSEATYESGFVIDKFPISRPNLTFSTLTVSNMSPEDSSIYLCSATGTEVSGYTFGSGTRLTVV.